These T cell receptor beta chains were read from a single sample in a study of CD8+ T cells in alopecia areata. Sequencing used immunoSEQ multiplex PCR; TCRdb keeps in-frame clones, though not all of them. The table shows more than 110,000 clones, with around 82% occurring only once. This material consisted of CD8+ T cells sorted from blood, taken at week 4, from a patient treated with tofacitinib. These TCRs come from a human donor with alopecia areata. Both conserved end residues are part of each CDR3. The order of the fields is V gene, J gene, clone size, D gene, CDR3 DNA, CDR3 protein. A D gene is named only where the DNA matches it firmly. Clone sizes are given selectively: once, few, many, or a class where the clone is expanded.

V: TRBV13
J: TRBJ2-1
size: .
D: TRBD1
DNA: TGTGCCAGCAGCTTAGCACAGGGGTCGTACAATGAGCAGTTCTTC
CDR3: CASSLAQGSYNEQFF

V: TRBV2
J: TRBJ1-2
size: .
D: .
DNA: TGTGCCAGCAGTGAAGGGAAGGAGCCTAACTATGGCTACACCTTC
CDR3: CASSEGKEPNYGYTF

V: TRBV12-5
J: TRBJ1-2
size: .
D: .
DNA: TGTGCTAGTGGTTTTGACCGAGGGCGACCTAATGGCTACACCTTC
CDR3: CASGFDRGRPNGYTF

V: TRBV7-9
J: TRBJ2-5
size: few
D: .
DNA: TGTGCCAGCAGCCCCACAGGGCAAGAGACCCAGTACTTC
CDR3: CASSPTGQETQYF

V: TRBV5-1
J: TRBJ2-1
size: .
D: .
DNA: TGCGCCAGCTCCTCCCAGCGGACGTGGGACAATGAGCAGTTCTTC
CDR3: CASSSQRTWDNEQFF

V: TRBV5-1
J: TRBJ2-1
size: .
D: .
DNA: TGCGCCAGCAGCTTGGTCGGGACCGAGGGGTTCTTC
CDR3: CASSLVGTEGFF

V: TRBV4-3
J: TRBJ2-3
size: .
D: TRBD2
DNA: TGCGCCAGCAGCCCACGACTAGCGTTCCCAGATACGCAGTATTTT
CDR3: CASSPRLAFPDTQYF

V: TRBV29-1
J: TRBJ1-3
size: few
D: .
DNA: TGCAGCGCCTTCGGAGCGCCAGCCTCTGGAAACACCATATATTTT
CDR3: CSAFGAPASGNTIYF

V: TRBV4-1
J: TRBJ2-3
size: once
D: TRBD2
DNA: TGCGCCAGCAGCCAAGACCCTAGCGGGGGGCCTTACGGGGATCCGCAGTATTTT
CDR3: CASSQDPSGGPYGDPQYF

V: TRBV4-1
J: TRBJ2-5
size: few
D: TRBD2
DNA: TGCGCCAGCATCTCCGGACTAGCGGAGGGAGAGACCCAGTACTTC
CDR3: CASISGLAEGETQYF

V: TRBV30
J: TRBJ1-1
size: .
D: .
DNA: TGTGCCTGGAGTGTTTCAGGGGAGGGGGCTGAAGCTTTCTTT
CDR3: CAWSVSGEGAEAFF

V: TRBV27
J: TRBJ2-1
size: .
D: .
DNA: TGTGCCAGCAGTTCCGGATCCTCTTACAATGAGCAGTTCTTC
CDR3: CASSSGSSYNEQFF

V: TRBV27
J: TRBJ1-1
size: .
D: .
DNA: TGTGCCAGCAGTTTCGGGACGGTGAACACTGAAGCTTTCTTT
CDR3: CASSFGTVNTEAFF

V: TRBV4-3
J: TRBJ2-5
size: .
D: TRBD2
DNA: TGCGCCAGCAGCCAAGGGTTGGGAGGGCAAGAGACCCAGTACTTC
CDR3: CASSQGLGGQETQYF

V: TRBV5-1
J: TRBJ2-5
size: .
D: TRBD1
DNA: TGCGCCAGCAGCCCCAGGACAGGGCTGGAGACCCAGTACTTC
CDR3: CASSPRTGLETQYF

V: TRBV9
J: TRBJ2-2
size: .
D: .
DNA: TGTGCCAGCAGCGTAAGTGGGGGAGGAGAGCTGTTTTTT
CDR3: CASSVSGGGELFF

V: TRBV18
J: TRBJ2-3
size: .
D: .
DNA: TGTGCCAGCTCACCACTAGTCAGTGCCACAGATACGCAGTATTTT
CDR3: CASSPLVSATDTQYF

V: TRBV7-8
J: TRBJ2-7
size: .
D: .
DNA: TGTGCCAGCAGCTTAGGAGCAAGCTCTTTTGATCAGCAGTACTTC
CDR3: CASSLGASSFDQQYF

V: TRBV19
J: TRBJ2-7
size: .
D: .
DNA: TGTGCCAGTCTCACGGCGCAGGGAACGGACGAGCAGTACTTC
CDR3: CASLTAQGTDEQYF

V: TRBV5-1
J: TRBJ2-5
size: .
D: TRBD2
DNA: TGCGCCAGCAGCCCCATAGTAGCGGGGGGCCAAGAGACCCAGTACTTC
CDR3: CASSPIVAGGQETQYF

V: TRBV6-5
J: TRBJ2-2
size: .
D: .
DNA: TGTGCCAGCAGTTACGAGGGGCAGGGCACCGGGGAGCTGTTTTTT
CDR3: CASSYEGQGTGELFF

V: TRBV11-2
J: TRBJ1-1
size: .
D: .
DNA: TGTGCCAGCAGCCCGGGTAATAAGGGCACTGAAGCTTTCTTT
CDR3: CASSPGNKGTEAFF

V: TRBV5-1
J: TRBJ2-7
size: .
D: .
DNA: TGCGCCAGCAGCTTGGGGAGAGAGCAGTACTTC
CDR3: CASSLGREQYF

V: TRBV9
J: TRBJ2-7
size: .
D: .
DNA: TGTGCCAGCAGCGTAGGGTACGGGTCGGACGAGCAGTACTTC
CDR3: CASSVGYGSDEQYF

V: TRBV6-6
J: TRBJ2-5
size: .
D: TRBD1
DNA: TGTGCCAGCGGGACAGGGACGAGTCCCTGGACCCAGTACTTC
CDR3: CASGTGTSPWTQYF

V: TRBV5-6
J: TRBJ1-6
size: .
D: .
DNA: TGTGCCAGCAGGTACAGGGACGAGAATTCACCCCTCCACTTT
CDR3: CASRYRDENSPLHF